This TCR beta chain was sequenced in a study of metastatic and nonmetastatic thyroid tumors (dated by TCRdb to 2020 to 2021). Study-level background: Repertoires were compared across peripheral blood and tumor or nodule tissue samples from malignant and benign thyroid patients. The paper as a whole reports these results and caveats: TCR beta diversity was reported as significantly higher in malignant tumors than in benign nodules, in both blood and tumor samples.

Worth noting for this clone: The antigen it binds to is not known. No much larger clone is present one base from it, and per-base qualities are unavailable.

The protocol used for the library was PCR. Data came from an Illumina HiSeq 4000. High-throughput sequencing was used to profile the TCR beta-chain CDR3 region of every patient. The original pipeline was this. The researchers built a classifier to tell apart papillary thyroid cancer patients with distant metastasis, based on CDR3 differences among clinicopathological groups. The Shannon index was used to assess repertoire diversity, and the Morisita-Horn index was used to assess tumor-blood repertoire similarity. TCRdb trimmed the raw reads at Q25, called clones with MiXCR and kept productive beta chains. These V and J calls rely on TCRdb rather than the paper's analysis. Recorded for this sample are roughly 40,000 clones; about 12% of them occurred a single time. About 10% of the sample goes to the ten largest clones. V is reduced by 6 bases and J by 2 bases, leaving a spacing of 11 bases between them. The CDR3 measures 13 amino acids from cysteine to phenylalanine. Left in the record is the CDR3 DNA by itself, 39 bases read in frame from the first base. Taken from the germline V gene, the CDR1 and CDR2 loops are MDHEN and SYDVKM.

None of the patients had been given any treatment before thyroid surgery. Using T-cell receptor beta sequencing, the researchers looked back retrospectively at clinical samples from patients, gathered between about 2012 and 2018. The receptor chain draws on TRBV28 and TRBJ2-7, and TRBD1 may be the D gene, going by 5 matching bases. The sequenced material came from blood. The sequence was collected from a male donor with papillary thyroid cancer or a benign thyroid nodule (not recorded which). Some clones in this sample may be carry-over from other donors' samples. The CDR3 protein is CASSLDSTYEQYF. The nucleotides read TGTGCCAGCAGCCTAGACAGTACCTACGAGCAGTACTTC. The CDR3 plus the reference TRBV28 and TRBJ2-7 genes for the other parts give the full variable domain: DVKVTQSSRYLVKRTGEKVFLECVQDMDHENMFWYRQDPGLGLRLIYFSYDVKMKEKGDIPEGYSVSREKKERFSLILESASTNQTSMYLCASSLDSTYEQYFGPGTRLTVT.